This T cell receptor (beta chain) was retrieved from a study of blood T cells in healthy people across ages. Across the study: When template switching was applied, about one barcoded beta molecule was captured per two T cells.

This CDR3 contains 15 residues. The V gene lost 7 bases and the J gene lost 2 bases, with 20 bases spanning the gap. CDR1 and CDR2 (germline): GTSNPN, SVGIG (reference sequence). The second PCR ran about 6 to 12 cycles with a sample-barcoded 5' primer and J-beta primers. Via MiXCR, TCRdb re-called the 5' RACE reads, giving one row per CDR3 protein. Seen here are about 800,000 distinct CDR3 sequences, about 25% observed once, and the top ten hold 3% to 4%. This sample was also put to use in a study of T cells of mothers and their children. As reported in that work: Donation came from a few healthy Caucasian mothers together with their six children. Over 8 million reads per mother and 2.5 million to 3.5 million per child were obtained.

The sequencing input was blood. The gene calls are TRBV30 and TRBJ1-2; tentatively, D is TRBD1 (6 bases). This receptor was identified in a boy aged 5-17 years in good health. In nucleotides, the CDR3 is TGTGCCTCTTACAACCAGGGGAGTGCCAACTATGGCTACACCTTC. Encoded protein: CASYNQGSANYGYTF.